This T cell receptor (beta chain) is from a study of neurological immune-mediated disorders. Notes on the study in general: The expanded clones of different subjects shared no CDR3 amino acid sequences (suggesting private repertoires in all groups).

The CDR3 has 16 amino acids. The junction had 10 bases not matched to a gene; V was cut back by 2 bases and J by 4 bases. The germline V gene has CDR1 DFQATT and CDR2 SNEGSKA (reference sequence). There are many counts of this clonotype. Its cognate antigen is unknown. The cDNA was generated through 5'RACE incorporating 10-nucleotide random UMIs. MiXCR, run by TCRdb on the 5' RACE reads, gives a single entry per CDR3 protein. Of more than 30,000 distinct CDR3 sequences listed, about 4.1% were seen once; the top ten hold 25%. Sequencing input: CD4+ T cells from blood. The source of this sequence is a woman between 40 and 55 years old in good health. The genes are TRBV20-1 and TRBJ1-1; 10 nucleotides line up with TRBD1. This CDR3 is CSARKGQGIGSTEAFF. CDR3 DNA sequence: TGCAGTGCTAGAAAGGGACAGGGGATTGGCAGCACTGAAGCTTTCTTT.